The source of this T cell receptor (beta chain) is a study of T-cell memory formation after mild COVID-19. The CDR3 runs 15 residues. V was cut by 0 bases and J by 3 bases, with 8 bases left in between. The germline V gene has CDR1 LGHNA and CDR2 YNFKEQ. TCRdb fed the 5' RACE reads into MiXCR, producing one record per CDR3 protein. The sample yields hundreds of thousands of distinct CDR3 sequences, less than 25% seen once. This receptor was taken from an adult woman who had mild COVID-19 (a few samples of this study predate the infection). Cell type and time point are not known. Sequences were obtained from PBMCs or a T cell subset sorted from them (not recorded which). The chain uses TRBV4-2 and TRBJ1-4; D remains ambiguous. CDR3 amino acids: CASSQDWPSNEKLFF. CDR3 DNA sequence: TGTGCCAGCAGCCAAGATTGGCCCTCTAATGAAAAACTGTTTTTT.